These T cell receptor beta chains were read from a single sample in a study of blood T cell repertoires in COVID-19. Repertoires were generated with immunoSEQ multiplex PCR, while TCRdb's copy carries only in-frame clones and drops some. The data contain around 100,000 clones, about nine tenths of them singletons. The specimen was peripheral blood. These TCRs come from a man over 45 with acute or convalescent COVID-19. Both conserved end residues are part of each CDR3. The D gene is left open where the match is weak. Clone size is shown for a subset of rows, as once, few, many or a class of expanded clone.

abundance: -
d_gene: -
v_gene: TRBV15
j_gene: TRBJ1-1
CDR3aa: CATSTVANTEAFF
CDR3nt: TGTGCCACCAGCACGGTCGCGAACACTGAAGCTTTCTTT

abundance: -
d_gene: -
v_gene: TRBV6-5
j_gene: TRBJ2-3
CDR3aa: CASTGQWGDTQYF
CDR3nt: TGTGCCAGCACCGGACAGTGGGGAGATACGCAGTATTTT

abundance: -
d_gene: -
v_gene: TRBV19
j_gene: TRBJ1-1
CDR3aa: CASSIKGQLNTEAFF
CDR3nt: TGTGCCAGTAGTATAAAAGGACAGTTGAACACTGAAGCTTTCTTT

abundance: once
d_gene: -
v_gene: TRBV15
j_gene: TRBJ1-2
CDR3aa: CATSRGRLGPSYGYTF
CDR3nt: TGTGCCACCAGCAGAGGCCGACTAGGCCCTAGCTATGGCTACACCTTC

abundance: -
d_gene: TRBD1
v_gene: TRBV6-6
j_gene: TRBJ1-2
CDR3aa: CASRGQGENGYTF
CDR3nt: TGTGCCAGCAGGGGACAGGGGGAAAATGGCTACACCTTC

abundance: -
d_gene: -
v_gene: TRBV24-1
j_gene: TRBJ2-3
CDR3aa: CATARGTDTQYF
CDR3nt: TGTGCCACCGCACGGGGCACAGATACGCAGTATTTT

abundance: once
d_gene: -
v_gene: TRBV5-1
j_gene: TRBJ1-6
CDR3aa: CASSLQGINSPLHF
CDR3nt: TGCGCCAGCAGCTTGCAGGGGATTAATTCACCCCTCCACTTT

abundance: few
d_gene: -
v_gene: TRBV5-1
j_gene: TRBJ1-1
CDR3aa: CASSLDPGATEAFF
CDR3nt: TGCGCCAGCAGCTTAGACCCAGGGGCGACTGAAGCTTTCTTT

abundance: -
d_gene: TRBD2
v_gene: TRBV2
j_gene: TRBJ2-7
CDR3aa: CASVAAGKYEQYF
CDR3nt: TGTGCCAGCGTCGCAGCGGGAAAGTACGAGCAGTACTTC

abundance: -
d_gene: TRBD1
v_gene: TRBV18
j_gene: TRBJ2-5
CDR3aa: CASSRRQGRETQYF
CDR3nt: TGTGCCAGCTCCCGCAGACAGGGGCGAGAGACCCAGTACTTC

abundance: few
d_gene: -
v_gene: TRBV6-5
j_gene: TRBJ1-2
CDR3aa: CASSYSETQGSYGYTF
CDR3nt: TGTGCCAGCAGTTACTCGGAGACACAGGGAAGCTATGGCTACACCTTC

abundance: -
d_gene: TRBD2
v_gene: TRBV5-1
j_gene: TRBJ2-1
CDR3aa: CASSGLAGAHNEQFF
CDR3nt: TGCGCCAGCAGCGGACTAGCGGGAGCCCACAATGAGCAGTTCTTC

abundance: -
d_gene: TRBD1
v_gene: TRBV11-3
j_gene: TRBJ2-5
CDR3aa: CASSPPGQYQETQYF
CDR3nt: TGTGCCAGCAGCCCGCCGGGACAGTACCAAGAGACCCAGTACTTC

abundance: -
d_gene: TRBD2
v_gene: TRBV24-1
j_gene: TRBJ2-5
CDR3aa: CATNSGGGEETQYF
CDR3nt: TGTGCCACCAACTCTGGGGGAGGGGAAGAGACCCAGTACTTC

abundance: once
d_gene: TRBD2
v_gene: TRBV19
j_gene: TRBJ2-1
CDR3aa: CASKNSFGLAGGHNEQFF
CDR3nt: TGTGCCAGTAAGAACTCATTCGGGCTAGCGGGAGGCCACAATGAGCAGTTCTTC

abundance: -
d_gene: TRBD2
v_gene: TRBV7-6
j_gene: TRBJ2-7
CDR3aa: CASSLGVAGGPSPEQYF
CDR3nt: TGTGCCAGCAGCTTAGGAGTAGCGGGAGGGCCCTCACCCGAGCAGTACTTC

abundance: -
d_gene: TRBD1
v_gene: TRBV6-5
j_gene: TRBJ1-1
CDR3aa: CASSHRGDNTEAFF
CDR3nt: TGTGCCAGCAGCCACAGGGGCGATAACACTGAAGCTTTCTTT

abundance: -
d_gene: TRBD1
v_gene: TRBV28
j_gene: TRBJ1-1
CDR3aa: CASRDGTGPLSNLEAFF
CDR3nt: TGTGCCAGCAGGGATGGGACAGGGCCCCTTTCAAACCTTGAAGCTTTCTTT

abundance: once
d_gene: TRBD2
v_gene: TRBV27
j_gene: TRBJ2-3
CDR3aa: CASSPTQFTTSGRTDTQYF
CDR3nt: TGTGCCAGCAGTCCCACCCAGTTCACGACTAGCGGGAGAACAGATACGCAGTATTTT

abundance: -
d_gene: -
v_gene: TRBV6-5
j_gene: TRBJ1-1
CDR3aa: CASTPGGNTEAFF
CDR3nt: TGTGCCAGCACCCCCGGCGGGAACACTGAAGCTTTCTTT

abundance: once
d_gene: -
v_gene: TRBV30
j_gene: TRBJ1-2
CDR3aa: CAWSLLPDGYTF
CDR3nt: TGTGCCTGGAGTCTTCTCCCGGATGGCTACACCTTC

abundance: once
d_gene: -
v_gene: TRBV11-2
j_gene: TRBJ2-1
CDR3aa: CASSRRLADSSYNEQFF
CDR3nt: TGTGCCAGCAGCCGAAGGCTGGCGGATAGCTCCTACAATGAGCAGTTCTTC

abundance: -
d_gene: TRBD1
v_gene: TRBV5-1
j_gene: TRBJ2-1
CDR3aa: CASRDRVEDYNEQFF
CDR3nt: TGCGCCAGCAGAGACAGGGTTGAAGACTACAATGAGCAGTTCTTC

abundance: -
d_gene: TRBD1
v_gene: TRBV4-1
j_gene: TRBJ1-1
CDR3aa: CASSQRAGQGLTEAFF
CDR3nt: TGCGCCAGCAGCCAGAGGGCTGGACAGGGCCTCACTGAAGCTTTCTTT

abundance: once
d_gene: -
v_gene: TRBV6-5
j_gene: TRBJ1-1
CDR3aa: CASRWGGPDTEAFF
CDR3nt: TGTGCCAGCAGGTGGGGGGGGCCTGACACTGAAGCTTTCTTT

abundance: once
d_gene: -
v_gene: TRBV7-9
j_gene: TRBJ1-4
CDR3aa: CASSLRGAGGEKLFF
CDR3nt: TGTGCCAGCAGCTTAAGGGGGGCGGGAGGTGAAAAACTGTTTTTT

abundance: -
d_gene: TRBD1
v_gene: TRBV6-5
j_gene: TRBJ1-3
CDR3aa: CASSYSGTGQGNTIYF
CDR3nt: TGTGCCAGCAGTTACTCGGGGACAGGGCAAGGAAACACCATATATTTT

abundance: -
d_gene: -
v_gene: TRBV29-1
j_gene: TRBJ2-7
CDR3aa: CSVAGRFFSYEQYF
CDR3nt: TGCAGCGTTGCTGGCAGGTTTTTCTCCTACGAGCAGTACTTC

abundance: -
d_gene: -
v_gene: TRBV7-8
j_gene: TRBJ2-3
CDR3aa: CASSLERTGTQYF
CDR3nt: TGTGCCAGCAGCTTAGAGCGGACGGGTACGCAGTATTTT

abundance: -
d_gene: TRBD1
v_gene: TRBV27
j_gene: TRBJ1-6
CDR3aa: CASSPRQGLYNSPLHF
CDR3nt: TGTGCCAGCAGTCCCAGACAGGGCCTCTATAATTCACCCCTCCACTTT

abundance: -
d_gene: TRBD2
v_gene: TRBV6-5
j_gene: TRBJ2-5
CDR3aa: CASRPTAGSETQYF
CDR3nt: TGTGCCAGCAGACCTACAGCGGGAAGCGAGACCCAGTACTTC

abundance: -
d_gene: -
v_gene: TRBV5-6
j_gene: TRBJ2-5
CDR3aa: CASSLVQGRETQYF
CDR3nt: TGTGCCAGCAGCTTGGTACAGGGGAGGGAGACCCAGTACTTC

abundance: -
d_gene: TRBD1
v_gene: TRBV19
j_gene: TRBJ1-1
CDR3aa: CASSQGTANTEAFF
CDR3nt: TGTGCCAGTAGTCAAGGGACAGCGAACACTGAAGCTTTCTTT

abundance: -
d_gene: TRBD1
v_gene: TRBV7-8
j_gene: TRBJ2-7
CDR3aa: CASSSPGQSYEQYF
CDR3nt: TGTGCCAGCAGCTCGCCGGGACAGTCCTACGAGCAGTACTTC

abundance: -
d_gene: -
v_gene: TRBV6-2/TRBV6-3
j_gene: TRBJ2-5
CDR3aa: CASSSHISLGAQYF
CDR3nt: TGTGCCAGCAGTTCCCATATATCCCTCGGGGCCCAGTACTTC

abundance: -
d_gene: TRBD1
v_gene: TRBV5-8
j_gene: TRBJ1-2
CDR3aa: CASTNPDAGGAGGYTF
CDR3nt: TGTGCCAGCACCAACCCGGATGCAGGGGGCGCAGGTGGCTACACCTTC

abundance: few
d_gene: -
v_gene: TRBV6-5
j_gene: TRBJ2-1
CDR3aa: CASSYSSGAYNEQFF
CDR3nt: TGTGCCAGCAGTTACTCGTCAGGGGCCTACAATGAGCAGTTCTTC

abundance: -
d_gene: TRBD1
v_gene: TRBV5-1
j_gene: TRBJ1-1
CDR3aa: CASSMGQTRGTEAFF
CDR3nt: TGCGCCAGCAGCATGGGACAGACTCGTGGCACTGAAGCTTTCTTT

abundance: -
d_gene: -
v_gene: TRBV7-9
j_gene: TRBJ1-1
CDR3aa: CASSLTGYLAFF
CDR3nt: TGTGCCAGCAGCTTAACAGGGTACTTAGCTTTCTTT

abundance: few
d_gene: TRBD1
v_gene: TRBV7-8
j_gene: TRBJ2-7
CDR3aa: CASSFLQGNEQYF
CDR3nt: TGTGCCAGCAGCTTCTTACAGGGGAACGAGCAGTACTTC

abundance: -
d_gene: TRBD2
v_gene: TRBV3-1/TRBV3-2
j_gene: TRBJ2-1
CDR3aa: CASKTSGRYEQFF
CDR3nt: TGTGCCAGCAAGACTAGCGGGAGATATGAGCAGTTCTTC

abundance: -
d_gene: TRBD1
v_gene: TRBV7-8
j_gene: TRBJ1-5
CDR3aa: CASSTQTGRWDSNQPQHF
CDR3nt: TGTGCCAGCAGCACCCAGACAGGGCGGTGGGATAGCAATCAGCCCCAGCATTTT

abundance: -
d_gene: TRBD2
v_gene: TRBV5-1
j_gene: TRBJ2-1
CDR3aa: CASSSTSGSLEQFF
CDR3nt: TGCGCCAGCAGCTCAACTAGCGGGAGTCTTGAGCAGTTCTTC

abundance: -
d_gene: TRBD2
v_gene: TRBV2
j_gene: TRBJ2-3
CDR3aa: CASTPPSGYTDTQYF
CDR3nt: TGTGCCAGCACCCCTCCTAGCGGGTACACAGATACGCAGTATTTT

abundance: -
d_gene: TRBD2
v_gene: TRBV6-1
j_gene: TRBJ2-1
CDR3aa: CASSEEGSGTRFF
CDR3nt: TGTGCCAGCAGTGAAGAGGGCAGCGGGACTCGGTTCTTC

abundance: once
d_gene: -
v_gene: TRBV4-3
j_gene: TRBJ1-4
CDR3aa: CASSQGLGGEEKLFF
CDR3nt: TGCGCCAGCAGCCAAGGCCTGGGAGGAGAAGAAAAACTGTTTTTT

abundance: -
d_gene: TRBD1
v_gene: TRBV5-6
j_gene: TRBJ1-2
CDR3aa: CASSWTGNYGYTF
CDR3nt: TGTGCCAGCAGCTGGACAGGGAACTATGGCTACACCTTC

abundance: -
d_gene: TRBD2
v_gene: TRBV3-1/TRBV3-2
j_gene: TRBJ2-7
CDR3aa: CASSPHGDYFSYEQYF
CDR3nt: TGTGCCAGCAGCCCCCATGGGGACTATTTCTCCTACGAGCAGTACTTC